Shown below are 24 T cell receptor beta chains from a single sample sequenced in a study of blood T cell repertoires in COVID-19. The assay was immunoSEQ multiplex PCR, and TCRdb's table has in-frame clones only and misses some. The table has around 180,000 clones, around two thirds seen once; the top ten hold 3%. The specimen sequenced was peripheral blood. These receptor sequences come from a woman at least 80 years old with acute or convalescent COVID-19.

Points on this clone: The identical CDR3 is also encoded by other nucleotide sequences in the sample. This sequence joins TRBV28 and TRBJ2-3, with 12 bases identical to TRBD2. J lost 3 bases, V lost 2 bases, and 0 bases had no gene match. This CDR3 has 15 amino acids. The germline gives CDR1 MDHEN, CDR2 SYDVKM. The CDR3 protein is CASSLGLAGTDTQYF. As DNA, the CDR3 is TGTGCCAGCAGTTTAGGACTAGCGGGGACAGATACGCAGTATTTT. Combining the CDR3 with reference TRBV28 and TRBJ2-3 gives the whole variable domain DVKVTQSSRYLVKRTGEKVFLECVQDMDHENMFWYRQDPGLGLRLIYFSYDVKMKEKGDIPEGYSVSREKKERFSLILESASTNQTSMYLCASSLGLAGTDTQYFGPGTRLTVL.

This chain joins TRBV27 and TRBJ1-6, with 7 bases aligning to TRBD1. There are 16 residues in the CDR3. V shed 4 bases, J shed 10 bases, and the junction held 13 bases outside the gene matches. CDR1 and CDR2 (germline): MNHEY, SMNVEV (reference sequence). The CDR3 DNA is TGTGCCAGCAGTTCATCGATGGACAGGAGTAAATCACCCCTCCACTTT. This translates into CASSSSMDRSKSPLHF.

This clone came up a few times. This chain connects TRBV28 to TRBJ2-5, with D possibly being TRBD1 (6 bases). Germline-derived CDR1 and CDR2 are MDHEN and SYDVKM. This CDR3 has 13 residues. V was cut by 6 bases and J by 4 bases, with 12 bases left in between. The CDR3 loop is CASSTGTRETQYF. In DNA, the CDR3 is TGTGCCAGCAGCACAGGGACCCGAGAGACCCAGTACTTC.

This clone was seen only once. The chain employs TRBV27 and TRBJ2-1; 9 bases line up with TRBD2. CDR3 size: 14 residues. Germline CDR1 and CDR2: MNHEY and SMNVEV (reference sequence). The junction had 5 bases not matched to a gene; V was cut back by 11 bases and J by 0 bases. CDR3 nucleotide sequence: TGTGCCGTCCTTAGCGGGAGCTCCTACAATGAGCAGTTCTTC. Translating gives CAVLSGSSYNEQFF.

The chain uses TRBV14 and TRBJ1-6, with D unclear. This CDR3 has 14 residues. Germline-derived CDR1 and CDR2 are SGHDN and FVKESK. V lost 0 bases and J 7 bases, leaving 7 bases between the germline ends. CDR3 loop: CASSQDVRNSPLHF. DNA for the CDR3: TGTGCCAGCAGCCAAGATGTCAGAAATTCACCCCTCCACTTT.

V usage is TRBV18 and J usage is TRBJ1-3; perhaps TRBD1 as D (6 bases). This CDR3 is 18 amino acids long. V was clipped by 4 bases and J by 0 bases, with 19 bases between them. The germline CDR1 and CDR2 sequences are KGHSH and LQKENI. The CDR3 is CASSQNWVGQSSGNTIYF. DNA of the CDR3: TGTGCCAGCTCACAAAATTGGGTCGGACAGAGCTCTGGAAACACCATATATTTT.

This clone has only one observation. V gene TRBV28 combines with J gene TRBJ1-5, with 8 bases lining up with TRBD1. Per germline, CDR1 MDHEN and CDR2 SYDVKM. CDR3 length: 18 amino acids. With V trimmed by 3 bases and J by 2 bases, 12 bases remained unmatched. This chain's CDR3 is CASSLPPTDRGRNQPQHF. The CDR3, as DNA: TGTGCCAGCAGTTTGCCCCCCACAGACAGGGGCCGCAATCAGCCCCAGCATTTT. Complete variable domain (other parts from reference TRBV28 and TRBJ1-5): DVKVTQSSRYLVKRTGEKVFLECVQDMDHENMFWYRQDPGLGLRLIYFSYDVKMKEKGDIPEGYSVSREKKERFSLILESASTNQTSMYLCASSLPPTDRGRNQPQHFGDGTRLSIL.

V gene TRBV19 combines with J gene TRBJ2-1, with D perhaps matching TRBD1 (5 bases). Trimming removed 3 bases at V and 9 bases at J, with 21 bases between. Germline V gives CDR1 LNHDA, CDR2 SQIVND (reference sequence). The CDR3 runs 16 residues. The CDR3 loop is CASSILVSLGVAEQFF. The CDR3 coding sequence is TGTGCCAGTAGTATTTTAGTGAGTTTAGGGGTAGCTGAGCAGTTCTTC. Together with reference TRBV19 and TRBJ2-1, the CDR3 gives the full variable domain: DGGITQSPKYLFRKEGQNVTLSCEQNLNHDAMYWYRQDPGQGLRLIYYSQIVNDFQKGDIAEGYSVSREKKESFPLTVTSAQKNPTAFYLCASSILVSLGVAEQFFGPGTRLTVL.

In this sample, this clone turned up once. The chain couples TRBV9 to TRBJ1-5, with D perhaps TRBD1 (6 bases). The CDR3 loop spans 14 amino acids. Trimming removed 7 bases from V and 0 bases from J, with 11 bases in between. Germline-derived CDR1 and CDR2 are SGDLS and YYNGEE. The CDR3 is CASSEGVSNQPQHF. CDR3 coding DNA: TGTGCCAGCTCTGAGGGGGTTAGCAATCAGCCCCAGCATTTT.

The table lists this clone with a few counts. The V call is TRBV30, the J call TRBJ1-6; D is unresolved. V was pared by 4 bases and J by 0 bases, with 7 bases between. Germline assignment: CDR1 GTSNPN and CDR2 SVGIG (reference sequence). CDR3 length equals 14 residues. CDR3 sequence reads: CAWKQSSYNSPLHF. The CDR3, as DNA: TGTGCCTGGAAACAGAGCTCCTATAATTCACCCCTCCACTTT.

The J gene is TRBJ1-4, the V gene TRBV18; D is perhaps TRBD1 (5 bases). Germline assignment: CDR1 KGHSH and CDR2 LQKENI. With 5 bases removed from V and 4 bases from J, the gap between germline ends came to 11 bases. The CDR3 runs 14 residues. This CDR3 is CASSTRALNEKLFF. CDR3 nucleotide sequence: TGTGCCAGCTCAACCAGGGCCCTTAATGAAAAACTGTTTTTT. The variable domain in full, with the rest retrieved from reference TRBV18 and TRBJ1-4, is NAGVMQNPRHLVRRRGQEARLRCSPMKGHSHVYWYRQLPEEGLKFMVYLQKENIIDESGMPKERFSAEFPKEGPSILRIQQVVRGDSAAYFCASSTRALNEKLFFGSGTQLSVL.

This chain joins TRBV19 and TRBJ1-1; D gene unclear. CDR3 length equals 13 residues. Germline lookup yields CDR1 LNHDA and CDR2 SQIVND (reference sequence). V was trimmed by 3 bases and J by 3 bases, leaving 8 bases between them. CDR3 DNA: TGTGCCAGTAGTATCAACAGCTACACTGAAGCTTTCTTT. It is translated as CASSINSYTEAFF.

The chain carries TRBV11-3 and TRBJ2-7, with 7 bases identical to TRBD2. Germline V CDR1 and CDR2: SGHNT, YENEEA. The CDR3 contains 14 residues. With V trimmed by 1 base and J by 3 bases, 3 bases remained unmatched. The CDR3 protein is CASSLGDYHYEQYF. The CDR3 DNA reads as TGTGCCAGCAGCTTAGGGGACTACCACTACGAGCAGTACTTC.

CDR3 nucleotides: TGTGCCAGCAGCCCCGCGGGGGGAACAGGGATCTACTTC. Its protein is CASSPAGGTGIYF. The chain joins TRBV7-8 to TRBJ2-7, with 8 bases lining up with TRBD2. Germline CDR1 SGHVS, CDR2 FQNEAQ. J was trimmed by 13 bases and V by 5 bases; bases with no gene match: 13. The CDR3 runs to 13 residues.

This rearrangement joins TRBV19 to TRBJ2-4, with 9 bases fitting TRBD1. Per germline, CDR1 LNHDA and CDR2 SQIVND (reference sequence). The CDR3 runs 19 residues. J lost 0 bases, V lost 7 bases, and 16 bases had no gene match. CDR3: CASTLRQGEGLSAKNIQYF. The CDR3 DNA reads TGTGCCAGTACCCTAAGACAGGGGGAAGGCTTATCAGCCAAAAACATTCAGTACTTC.

The rearrangement joins TRBV6-5 to TRBJ1-1; 9 nucleotides agree with TRBD1. After removal of 4 bases from V and 5 bases from J, the junction contained 5 bases not matched to a gene. The CDR3 loop spans 14 amino acids. CDR1 is MNHEY and CDR2 is SVGAGI in the germline V gene. Here the CDR3 DNA reads TGTGCCAGCAGTTCCGGGACAGGGCGAACTGAAGCTTTCTTT. Its translation is CASSSGTGRTEAFF.

The chain couples TRBV30 to TRBJ1-1; D might be TRBD1 (5 bases). The CDR3 length is 12 residues. Trimming removed 4 bases from V and 3 bases from J, with 9 bases in between. Looked up from germline, CDR1 is GTSNPN and CDR2 is SVGIG (reference sequence). CDR3 region: CAWTEGDTEAFF. CDR3 coding DNA: TGTGCCTGGACAGAAGGGGACACTGAAGCTTTCTTT.

This clone was seen a handful of times. In nucleotides, the CDR3 is TGTGCCAGCAGTGAGGGCCGCGATCATGAGCAGTTCTTC. This encodes CASSEGRDHEQFF. The gene calls are TRBV6-1 and TRBJ2-1; D gene uncertain. Trimming took 3 bases from V and 8 from J, leaving 11 bases between them. The CDR3 sequence is 13 residues long. Germline-derived CDR1 and CDR2 are MNHNS and SASEGT.

This rearrangement joins TRBV4-2 to TRBJ1-2; the D gene is possibly TRBD1 (6 bases). Germline CDR1 reads LGHNA; CDR2 reads YNFKEQ. This CDR3 is built from 17 residues. With 4 bases removed from V and 2 bases from J, the gap between germline ends came to 20 bases. The DNA of the CDR3 is TGTGCCAGCAGCCCGAACTTATACGGACAGATCAACTATGGCTACACCTTC. Its translation: CASSPNLYGQINYGYTF.

The chain employs TRBV2 and TRBJ1-5, with unresolved D. Germline CDR1 reads SNHLY; CDR2 reads FYNNEI. This CDR3 is 15 amino acids long. The V and J ends lost 4 bases and 4 bases respectively, with 14 bases between them. The CDR3 region is CASSVGREKNQPQHF. The CDR3, as DNA: TGTGCCAGCAGTGTGGGAAGGGAGAAAAATCAGCCCCAGCATTTT.

The V call is TRBV24-1, the J call TRBJ2-3; 7 nucleotides line up with TRBD2. The CDR3 contains 16 residues. Trimming removed 4 bases from V and 6 bases from J; junction bases left unmatched: 12. Germline V gives CDR1 KGHDR, CDR2 SFDVKD. CDR3 protein: CATSEKAGARVDTQYF. The CDR3 nucleotides are TGTGCCACCAGTGAAAAGGCGGGAGCGAGGGTGGATACGCAGTATTTT.

V is TRBV19 and J is TRBJ1-5, with 7 bases aligning to TRBD1. V lost 7 bases to trimming and J lost 6 bases; unmatched junction nucleotides: 9. CDR1 is LNHDA, CDR2 SQIVND, per germline (reference sequence). This CDR3 is 14 amino acids long. CDR3 nucleotide sequence: TGTGCCAGTACCCCTACGACAGGGCCTCAGCCCCAGCATTTT. As protein: CASTPTTGPQPQHF.

At least ten counts were recorded for this clone. The genes are TRBV30 and TRBJ1-5, with D possibly matching TRBD1 (5 bases). This CDR3 is built from 14 residues. Germline V gives CDR1 GTSNPN, CDR2 SVGIG (reference sequence). V was trimmed by 2 bases and J by 2 bases, leaving 10 bases between them. The CDR3 DNA reads TGTGCCTGGAGTTTAGGGGCTGGCAATCAGCCCCAGCATTTT. Protein: CAWSLGAGNQPQHF.

This clone came up a few times. This chain uses TRBV4-3 with TRBJ2-5; D call uncertain. This CDR3 spans 15 amino acids. V was shortened by 1 base and J by 5 bases, with 14 bases between the two germline ends. Germline loops: CDR1 LGHNA, CDR2 YSLEER. The CDR3 loop reads CASSQGATTVETQYF. The CDR3 DNA reads TGCGCCAGCAGCCAAGGGGCCACGACCGTGGAGACCCAGTACTTC.